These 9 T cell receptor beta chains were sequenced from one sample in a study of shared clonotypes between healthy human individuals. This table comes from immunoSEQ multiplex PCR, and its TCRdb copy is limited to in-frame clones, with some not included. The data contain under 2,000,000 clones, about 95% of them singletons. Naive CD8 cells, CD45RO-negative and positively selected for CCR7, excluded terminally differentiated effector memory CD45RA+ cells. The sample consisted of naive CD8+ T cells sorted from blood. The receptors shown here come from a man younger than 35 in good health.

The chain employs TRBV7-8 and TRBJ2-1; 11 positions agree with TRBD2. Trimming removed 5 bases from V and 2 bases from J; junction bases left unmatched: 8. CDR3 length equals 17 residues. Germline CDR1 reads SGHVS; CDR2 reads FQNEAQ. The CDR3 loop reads CASSPLVAGGPYNEQFF. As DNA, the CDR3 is TGTGCCAGCAGCCCCCTAGTAGCGGGGGGGCCCTACAATGAGCAGTTCTTC.

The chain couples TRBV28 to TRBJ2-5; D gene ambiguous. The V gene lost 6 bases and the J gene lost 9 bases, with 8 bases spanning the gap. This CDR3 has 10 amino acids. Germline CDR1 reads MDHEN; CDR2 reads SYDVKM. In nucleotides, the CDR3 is TGTGCCAGCAGCGGCCCCCCCCAGTACTTC. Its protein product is CASSGPPQYF.

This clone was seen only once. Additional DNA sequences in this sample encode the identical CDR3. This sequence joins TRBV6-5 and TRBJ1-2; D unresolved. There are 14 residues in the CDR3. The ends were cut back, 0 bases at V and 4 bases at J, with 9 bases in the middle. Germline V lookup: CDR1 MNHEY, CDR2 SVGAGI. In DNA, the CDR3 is TGTGCCAGCAGTTACTCGGCAGGCTTCTATGGCTACACCTTC. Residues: CASSYSAGFYGYTF.

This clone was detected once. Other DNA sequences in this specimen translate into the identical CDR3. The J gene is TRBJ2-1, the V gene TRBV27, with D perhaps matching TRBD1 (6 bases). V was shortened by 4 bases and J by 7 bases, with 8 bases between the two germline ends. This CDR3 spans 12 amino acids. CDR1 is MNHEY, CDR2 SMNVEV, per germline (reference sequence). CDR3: CASSSTGNEQFF. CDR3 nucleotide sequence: TGTGCCAGCAGTTCCACAGGGAATGAGCAGTTCTTC.

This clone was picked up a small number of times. CDR3 sequence: CASSKRGDRDRGAYEQYF. CDR3 in DNA: TGTGCCAGCAGCAAAAGGGGAGACCGGGACAGGGGTGCCTACGAGCAGTACTTC. The chain couples TRBV21-1 to TRBJ2-7; whether TRBD1, the table's D call, matches the DNA was not checked. TRBV21-1 is termed a pseudogene. This CDR3 has 18 residues.

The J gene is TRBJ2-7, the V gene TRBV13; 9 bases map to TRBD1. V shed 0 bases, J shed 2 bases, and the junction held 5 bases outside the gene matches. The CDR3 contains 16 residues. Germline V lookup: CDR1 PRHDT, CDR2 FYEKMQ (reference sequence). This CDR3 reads CASSLGGGQGTYEQYF. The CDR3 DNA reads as TGTGCCAGCAGCTTAGGTGGAGGACAGGGGACCTACGAGCAGTACTTC.

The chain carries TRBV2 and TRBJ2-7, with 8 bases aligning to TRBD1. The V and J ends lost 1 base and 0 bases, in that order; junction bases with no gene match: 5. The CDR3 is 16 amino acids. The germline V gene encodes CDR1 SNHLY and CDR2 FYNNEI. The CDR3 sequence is CASSEGPTGASYEQYF. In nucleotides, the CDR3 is TGTGCCAGCAGTGAAGGCCCGACAGGGGCCTCCTACGAGCAGTACTTC.

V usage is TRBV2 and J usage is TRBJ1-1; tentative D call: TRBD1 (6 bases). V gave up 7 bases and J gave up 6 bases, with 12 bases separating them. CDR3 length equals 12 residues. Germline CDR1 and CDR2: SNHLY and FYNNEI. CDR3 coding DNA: TGTGCCAGCACCCTTAGGGGGGCTGAAGCTTTCTTT. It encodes CASTLRGAEAFF. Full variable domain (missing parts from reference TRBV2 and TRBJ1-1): EPEVTQTPSHQVTQMGQEVILRCVPISNHLYFYWYRQILGQKVEFLVSFYNNEISEKSEIFDDQFSVERPDGSNFTLKIRSTKLEDSAMYFCASTLRGAEAFFGQGTRLTVV.

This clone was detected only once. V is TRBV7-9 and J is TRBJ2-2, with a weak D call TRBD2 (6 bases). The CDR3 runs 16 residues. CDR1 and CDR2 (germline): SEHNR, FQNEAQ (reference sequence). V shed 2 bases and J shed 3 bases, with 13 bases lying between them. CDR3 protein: CASSLRDWGDTGELFF. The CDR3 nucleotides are TGTGCCAGCAGCTTAAGGGACTGGGGGGACACCGGGGAGCTGTTTTTT.